One and the same sample provided the 20 T cell receptor beta chains below, sequenced in a study of blood T cell repertoires in COVID-19. Produced via immunoSEQ multiplex PCR; TCRdb's table is partial and in-frame only. The sample consists of some 390,000 clones, roughly nine tenths of them appearing once. What was sequenced was PBMCs or T cells enriched from blood (not recorded which). The receptors derive from a young man who had recovered from COVID-19.

V and J are TRBV7-9 and TRBJ2-5, with a weak D call TRBD2 (6 bases). CDR1 is SEHNR, CDR2 FQNEAQ, per germline (reference sequence). The CDR3 is 16 amino acids. V lost 5 bases and J lost 4, with 20 bases in between. CDR3 sequence: CASSRGEKDYGETQYF. As DNA, the CDR3 is TGTGCCAGCAGCCGGGGTGAGAAGGACTATGGAGAGACCCAGTACTTC.

The chain carries TRBV6-1 and TRBJ2-2; 7 bases agree with TRBD1. Germline CDR1 MNHNS, CDR2 SASEGT. Trimming at V came to 1 base and at J to 7 bases, leaving 3 bases not matched to a gene. The CDR3 covers 14 residues. The CDR3 sequence is CASSEGQGDGELFF. The CDR3 coding sequence is TGTGCCAGCAGTGAAGGGCAGGGGGACGGGGAGCTGTTTTTT.

This chain joins TRBV6-5 and TRBJ2-7, with 10 bases aligning to TRBD1. The CDR3 has 15 amino acids. Germline V gene data show CDR1 as MNHEY and CDR2 as SVGAGI. Trimming cost V 7 bases and J 2 bases; bases outside gene matches: 8. The CDR3 loop reads CASTQAGTGAYEQYF. The CDR3 DNA reads as TGTGCCAGCACCCAGGCCGGGACAGGGGCCTACGAGCAGTACTTC.

The CDR3 nucleotides read TGCGCCAGCAGTGAGTCGACTAGGAAGACAGATACGCAGTATTTT. Its translation: CASSESTRKTDTQYF. This rearrangement joins TRBV10-1 to TRBJ2-3, with a weak D call TRBD2 (6 bases). Germline V gives CDR1 WNHNN, CDR2 SYGVQD (reference sequence). The V end was cut by 0 bases, the J end by 3 bases, with 10 bases between. The CDR3 contains 15 residues.

The V gene is TRBV2, the J gene TRBJ1-1; D unresolved. CDR3 length equals 13 residues. Germline V lookup: CDR1 SNHLY, CDR2 FYNNEI. Trimming stripped 4 bases from V and 2 bases from J, with 8 bases between. CDR3: CASSGEINTEAFF. The CDR3 coding sequence is TGTGCCAGCAGTGGAGAGATAAACACTGAAGCTTTCTTT.

This clone has a handful of counts. Other DNA sequences in the same sample also yield this CDR3. The J gene is TRBJ2-1, the V gene TRBV5-1, with D perhaps matching TRBD1 (6 bases). Germline CDR1 and CDR2: SGHRS and YFSETQ. V was cut by 1 base and J by 2 bases, with 10 bases left in between. The CDR3 covers 15 residues. CDR3 loop: CASSLSTGTYNEQFF. The CDR3 DNA reads TGCGCCAGCAGCTTGTCAACAGGGACCTACAATGAGCAGTTCTTC.

The J gene is TRBJ2-3, the V gene TRBV7-9; maybe TRBD2 (6 bases). V was clipped by 5 bases and J by 4 bases, with 19 bases between them. Per the germline V gene, CDR1 is SEHNR and CDR2 is FQNEAQ (reference sequence). CDR3 length: 16 residues. CDR3 protein: CASSRGSGERADTQYF. CDR3 nucleotides: TGTGCCAGCAGCCGGGGATCGGGAGAGAGGGCAGATACGCAGTATTTT.

This chain joins TRBV7-9 and TRBJ1-2; D might be TRBD1 (5 bases). Germline-derived CDR1 and CDR2 are SEHNR and FQNEAQ (reference sequence). The CDR3 is 15 amino acids. V lost 1 base and J lost 4, with 13 bases in between. The chain's CDR3 is CASSLDGRVGYGYTF. CDR3 coding DNA: TGTGCCAGCAGCTTAGATGGCAGGGTGGGCTATGGCTACACCTTC.

This rearrangement joins TRBV6-1 to TRBJ1-2, with 9 bases matching TRBD1. CDR3 length equals 16 residues. CDR1 MNHNS and CDR2 SASEGT come from the germline V gene. With 3 bases clipped from V and 8 bases from J, the junction kept 13 bases outside the gene matches. The CDR3 spells CASSDRDRANLKGYTF. The CDR3 region has the DNA TGTGCCAGCAGTGACCGGGACAGGGCCAACTTGAAGGGCTACACCTTC.

This clone was recorded only once. The gene calls are TRBV10-3 and TRBJ1-3, with D maybe TRBD1 (6 bases). This CDR3 spans 15 amino acids. Looked up from germline, CDR1 is ENHRY and CDR2 is SYGVKD. V was trimmed by 10 bases and J by 0 bases, leaving 16 bases between them. CDR3 region: CASRARQVSGNTIYF. The DNA for the CDR3 is TGTGCCAGCAGGGCCCGACAGGTCTCTGGAAACACCATATATTTT.

In regard to this clone: At one end, the junction sequence differs from germline, possibly due to a read error. The gene calls are TRBV27 and TRBJ2-1, with D hard to call. The CDR3 consists of 14 residues. Germline-derived CDR1 and CDR2 are MNHEY and SMNVEV (reference sequence). The CDR3 spells CASSLFTEYIEQFF. The CDR3 DNA follows: TGTGCCAGCAGTTTATTTACAGAGTACATTGAGCAGTTCTTC.

The chain carries TRBV27 and TRBJ2-7; 10 nucleotides match TRBD2. V gave up 0 bases and J gave up 2 bases; unmatched junction bases: 4. Germline CDR1 MNHEY, CDR2 SMNVEV (reference sequence). The CDR3 loop spans 16 amino acids. This CDR3 reads CASSLSQSGRAYEQYF. CDR3 nucleotide sequence: TGTGCCAGCAGTTTATCCCAGAGCGGGAGGGCCTACGAGCAGTACTTC.

The J gene is TRBJ1-1, the V gene TRBV19, with a weak D call TRBD1 (5 bases). The CDR3 totals 15 residues. CDR1 is LNHDA and CDR2 is SQIVND in the germline V gene (reference sequence). Trimming shortened V by 7 bases and J by 6 bases, and 21 bases separated the two germline ends. CDR3 nucleotide sequence: TGTGCCAGTACTAACTATTTCGGAGGGGTCGCTGAAGCTTTCTTT. Its translation: CASTNYFGGVAEAFF.

The chain links TRBV29-1 to TRBJ1-5, with no clear D. CDR3 size: 12 residues. Germline CDR1 reads SQVTM; CDR2 reads ANQGSEA. V gave up 5 bases and J gave up 4 bases, with 9 bases separating them. The CDR3 loop is CSVLTENQPQHF. CDR3 sequence (DNA): TGCAGCGTTCTGACTGAGAATCAGCCCCAGCATTTT. Looking up the rest from reference TRBV29-1 and TRBJ1-5 gives the full variable domain: SAVISQKPSRDICQRGTSLTIQCQVDSQVTMMFWYRQQPGQSLTLIATANQGSEATYESGFVIDKFPISRPNLTFSTLTVSNMSPEDSSIYLCSVLTENQPQHFGDGTRLSIL.

The chain combines TRBV19 with TRBJ2-5; a weak D match, TRBD2 (5 bases). This CDR3 is built from 15 residues. Germline lookup yields CDR1 LNHDA and CDR2 SQIVND (reference sequence). Trimming cost V 1 base and J 5 bases, with 14 bases left between them. The CDR3 loop reads CASSIGTEVPETQYF. The CDR3 nucleotides are TGTGCCAGTAGTATAGGGACGGAGGTCCCGGAGACCCAGTACTTC.

The V call is TRBV5-1, the J call TRBJ2-2; 7 nucleotides agree with TRBD1. The CDR3 has 14 amino acids. Trimming removed 6 bases from V and 1 base from J; junction bases left unmatched: 3. Germline loops: CDR1 SGHRS, CDR2 YFSETQ. The CDR3: CASKDRVNTGELFF. CDR3 sequence (DNA): TGCGCCAGCAAAGACAGGGTGAACACCGGGGAGCTGTTTTTT.

V usage is TRBV25-1 and J usage is TRBJ2-6; tentative D call: TRBD1 (5 bases). The germline V gene encodes CDR1 MGHDK and CDR2 SYGVNS. The V end was cut by 4 bases, the J end by 0 bases, with 13 bases between. The CDR3 runs to 17 residues. The CDR3 bases are TGTGCCAGCAGTGCAGGGTTGGGATACTCTGGGGCCAACGTCCTGACTTTC. Its translation: CASSAGLGYSGANVLTF.

The V and J genes are TRBV10-3 and TRBJ1-3; 8 nucleotides agree with TRBD1. This CDR3 is built from 13 residues. CDR1 is ENHRY, CDR2 SYGVKD, per germline. V was clipped by 10 bases and J by 2 bases; unmatched bases: 4. DNA for the CDR3: TGTGCCACCACAGGGGGTGCTGGAAACACCATATATTTT. Translated: CATTGGAGNTIYF.

J is TRBJ1-1 and V is TRBV29-1; a possible D gene is TRBD1 (5 bases). Per the germline V gene, CDR1 is SQVTM and CDR2 is ANQGSEA. The CDR3 totals 12 residues. V was trimmed by 3 bases and J by 3 bases, leaving 8 bases between them. The CDR3 DNA is TGCAGCGTTGATGGGGGGTACACTGAAGCTTTCTTT. Amino acid sequence: CSVDGGYTEAFF. Supplemented by reference TRBV29-1 and TRBJ1-1, the full variable domain reads SAVISQKPSRDICQRGTSLTIQCQVDSQVTMMFWYRQQPGQSLTLIATANQGSEATYESGFVIDKFPISRPNLTFSTLTVSNMSPEDSSIYLCSVDGGYTEAFFGQGTRLTVV.

This rearrangement joins TRBV2 to TRBJ1-2; a possible D gene is TRBD1 (5 bases). Germline values: CDR1 SNHLY, CDR2 FYNNEI. V was trimmed by 10 bases and J by 9 bases, leaving 21 bases between them. The CDR3 spans 13 residues. CDR3 in amino acids: CATLRRDRGRYTF. CDR3 DNA sequence: TGTGCCACACTCCGAAGAGACAGAGGTCGCTACACCTTC.